This T cell receptor beta chain was identified in a study of T cell repertoires in cytomegalovirus infection. Study-level background: An indication of both CMV infection and matching HLA type came from public TCR beta signatures.

Whole-study results and caveats: Clonotype analysis showed dominance of the ex vivo response by HLA-C-restricted CMV-specific TCR beta clonotypes.

This clonotype was detected a few times. The antigen is not known. TCRdb redid the calling of the reads with MiXCR, one entry per CDR3 protein. This sample carries around 300,000 distinct CDR3 sequences, over 7.5% of them seen once, and the ten largest clones take about 4.5%. V lost 10 bases and J lost 5; bases outside the gene matches: 7. Germline CDR1 and CDR2: SNHLY and FYNNEI. The CDR3 consists of 12 residues. V usage is TRBV2 and J usage is TRBJ2-7; 8 nucleotides line up with TRBD1. This clonotype was sampled from a human donor in good health (CMV status not recorded). Some clones in this sample may be carry-over from other donors' samples. The source material was PBMCs. For the CDR3, the DNA is TGTGCCACTCGGGACAGGAGGAACGAGCAGTACTTC. Protein product: CATRDRRNEQYF.